The clone carrying this T cell receptor (beta chain) turned up a few times. TCRdb keeps only in-frame clones here, not all; method: immunoSEQ multiplex PCR. The sample consists of 250,000 to 400,000 clones, 90% of them appearing once. This sample stems from a study of blood T cell repertoires in COVID-19. Turning to the study itself: Specimens from acute and convalescent COVID-19 originated in the United States, Italy and Spain.

This TCR was sampled from a woman aged 30 to 39 with COVID-19, enrolled during active disease. What was sequenced was peripheral blood.

CDR3 in amino acids: CASSPQSSNTEAFF. The CDR3 DNA sequence: TGCGCCAGCAGCCCTCAGTCCTCGAACACTGAAGCTTTCTTT. The chain has TRBV5-1 and TRBJ1-1; D uncertain. Trimming cost V 4 bases and J 1 base, with 11 bases left between them. The CDR3 is 14 residues long. Germline V gives CDR1 SGHRS, CDR2 YFSETQ.